The TCR beta chain described here comes from a study of blood T cell repertoires in COVID-19. Sequenced by immunoSEQ multiplex PCR; TCRdb stores in-frame clones only, minus some. The data show approximately 210,000 clones, roughly 86% seen once. The germline V and J ends were trimmed by 8 bases and 6 bases, with 19 bases remaining between them. The length of the CDR3 is 14 residues. Germline loops: CDR1 MDHEN, CDR2 SYDVKM. The sequence came from a woman aged 45-60 years with active or convalescent COVID-19. The chain has TRBV28 and TRBJ1-1, with D tentatively TRBD1 (6 bases). Sequencing was performed on peripheral blood. DNA for the CDR3: TGTGCCAGCCTTCCCGGAAGGGGGAGACCTGAAGCTTTCTTT. It is translated as CASLPGRGRPEAFF.